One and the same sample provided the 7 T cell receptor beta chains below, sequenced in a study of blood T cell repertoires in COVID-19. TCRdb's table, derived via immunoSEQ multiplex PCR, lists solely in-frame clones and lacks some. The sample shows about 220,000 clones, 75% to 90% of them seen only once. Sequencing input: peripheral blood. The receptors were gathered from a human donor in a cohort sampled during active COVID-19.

CDR3 loop: CASSYRPANTEAFF. The CDR3 bases are TGTGCCAGCAGTTACAGGCCTGCGAACACTGAAGCTTTCTTT. V is TRBV28 and J is TRBJ1-1; tentatively, D is TRBD1 (5 bases). The CDR3 consists of 14 residues. V gave up 4 bases and J gave up 1 base, with 10 bases separating them. CDR1 MDHEN and CDR2 SYDVKM come from the germline V gene.

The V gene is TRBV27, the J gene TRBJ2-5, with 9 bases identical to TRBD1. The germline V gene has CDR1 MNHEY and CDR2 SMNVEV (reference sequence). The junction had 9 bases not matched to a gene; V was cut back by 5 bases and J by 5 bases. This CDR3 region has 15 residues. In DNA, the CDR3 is TGTGCCAGCAGTAACAGGGGGCGGGCGTGGGAGACCCAGTACTTC. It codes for CASSNRGRAWETQYF.

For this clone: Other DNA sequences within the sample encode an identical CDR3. DNA of the CDR3: TGTGCCAGCAGTTATTCCCCAGGGCTGGGTGAAAAACTGTTTTTT. It translates to CASSYSPGLGEKLFF. The chain links TRBV6-6 to TRBJ1-4, with a possible D match to TRBD1 (5 bases). This CDR3 is built from 15 residues. The V gene's germline CDR1 is MNHNY and CDR2 SVGAGI (reference sequence). Trimming left V 3 bases short and J 7 bases short, with 15 bases between.

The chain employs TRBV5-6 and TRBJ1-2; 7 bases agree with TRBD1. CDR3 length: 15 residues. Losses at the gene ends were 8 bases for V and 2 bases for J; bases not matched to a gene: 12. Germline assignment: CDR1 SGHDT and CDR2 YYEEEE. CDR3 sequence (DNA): TGTGCCAGTGGTATGATGGGACAGTCCAACTATGGCTACACCTTC. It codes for CASGMMGQSNYGYTF.

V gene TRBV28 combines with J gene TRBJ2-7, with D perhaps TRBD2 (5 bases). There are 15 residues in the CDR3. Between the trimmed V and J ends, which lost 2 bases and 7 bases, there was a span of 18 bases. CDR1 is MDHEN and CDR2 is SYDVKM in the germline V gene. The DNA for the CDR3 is TGTGCCAGCAGTTTACCCGGACTCACCCGCGGAGAGCAGTACTTC. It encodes CASSLPGLTRGEQYF.

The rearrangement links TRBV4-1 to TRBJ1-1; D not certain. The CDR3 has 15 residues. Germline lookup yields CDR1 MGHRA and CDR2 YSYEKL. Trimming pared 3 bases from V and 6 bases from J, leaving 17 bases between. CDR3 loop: CASSHPAAGSAEAFF. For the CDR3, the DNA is TGCGCCAGCAGCCACCCTGCTGCCGGGAGCGCTGAAGCTTTCTTT.

CDR3 bases: TGTGCCAGCAAAAGGACAAGAAATAATTCACCCCTCCACTTT. It translates to CASKRTRNNSPLHF. J is TRBJ1-6 and V is TRBV27; a possible D gene is TRBD1 (5 bases). Germline V gives CDR1 MNHEY, CDR2 SMNVEV (reference sequence). The CDR3 runs to 14 residues. V shed 7 bases and J shed 5 bases, with 12 bases lying between them.